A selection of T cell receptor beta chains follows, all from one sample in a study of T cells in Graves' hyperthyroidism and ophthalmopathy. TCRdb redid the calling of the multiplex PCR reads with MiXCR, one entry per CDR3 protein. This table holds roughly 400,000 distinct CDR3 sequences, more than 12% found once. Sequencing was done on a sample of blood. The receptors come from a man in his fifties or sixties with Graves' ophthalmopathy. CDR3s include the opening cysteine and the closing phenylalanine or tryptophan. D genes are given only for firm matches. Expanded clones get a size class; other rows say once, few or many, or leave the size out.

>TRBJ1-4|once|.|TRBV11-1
TGTGCCAGCAGCTTTAGCAGACCCGATGAAAAACTGTTTTTT
CASSFSRPDEKLFF
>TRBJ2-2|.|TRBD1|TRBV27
TGTGCCAGCAAAGATCGAGGGGGCTTCGGGGAGCTGTTTTTT
CASKDRGGFGELFF
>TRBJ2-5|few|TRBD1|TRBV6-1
TGTGCCAGCAGTCCTCTCGGACAGGGGATCCAAGAGACCCAGTACTTC
CASSPLGQGIQETQYF
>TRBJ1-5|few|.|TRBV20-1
TGCAGTGCTCGCCGACAGGCGAATCAGCCCCAGCATTTT
CSARRQANQPQHF
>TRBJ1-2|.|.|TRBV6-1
TGTGCCGCCCAGGAGGAAAACTATGGCTACACCTTC
CAAQEENYGYTF
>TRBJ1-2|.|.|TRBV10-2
TGCGCCAGCAGTGATGGGGGGTGGGGAGCTAACTATGGCTACACCTTC
CASSDGGWGANYGYTF
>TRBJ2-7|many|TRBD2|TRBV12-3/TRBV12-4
TGTGCCAGCTACTCTTCTAGCGGCTCCTACGAGCAGTACTTC
CASYSSSGSYEQYF
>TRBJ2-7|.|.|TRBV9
TGTGCCAGCAGCTCAGAGGGACCATCTGGAAGCGACGAGCAGTACTTC
CASSSEGPSGSDEQYF
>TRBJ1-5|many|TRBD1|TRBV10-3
TGTGCCACCCCCTGGGCCGGGACAGGGACTAGGCAGCCCCAGCATTTT
CATPWAGTGTRQPQHF
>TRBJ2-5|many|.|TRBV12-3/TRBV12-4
TGTGCCAGCAGTAGGGGGACGGGGTTGATAAGTGTCCAAGAGACCCAGTACTTC
CASSRGTGLISVQETQYF
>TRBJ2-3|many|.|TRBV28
TGTGCCAGCAGGGACAGTTTAGTCTCAGATACGCAGTATTTT
CASRDSLVSDTQYF
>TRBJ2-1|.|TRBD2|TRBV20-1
TGCAGTGCTAAGAGCGGGGGGGGCTACAATGAGCAGTTCTTC
CSAKSGGGYNEQFF
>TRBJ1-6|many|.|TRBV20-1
TGCAGTGCTAGAGAGGCCTTCGATTCACCCCTCCACTTT
CSAREAFDSPLHF
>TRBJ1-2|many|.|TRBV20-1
TGCAGTGCTGAGCGGACCTCTAACTATGGCTACACCTTC
CSAERTSNYGYTF
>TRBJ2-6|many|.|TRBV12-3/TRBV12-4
TGTGCCAGCAGCCGCGGGGCCGCTGGGGCCAACGTCCTGACTTTC
CASSRGAAGANVLTF
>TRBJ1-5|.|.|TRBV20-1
TGCAGTGCTAGAGGGGACCTCAATCAGCCCCAGCATTTT
CSARGDLNQPQHF
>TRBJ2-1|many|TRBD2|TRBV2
TGTGCCAGCAGGATGGGGGGGGATGAGCAGTTCTTC
CASRMGGDEQFF
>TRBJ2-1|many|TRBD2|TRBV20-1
TGCAGTGCTAGAGACCCTAGCGGGAGCAATGAGCAGTTCTTC
CSARDPSGSNEQFF
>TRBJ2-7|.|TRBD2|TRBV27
TGTGCCAGCAGCCACTCCCTAGCGGGAGACTCCTACGAGCAGTACTTC
CASSHSLAGDSYEQYF
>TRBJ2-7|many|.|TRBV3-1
TGTGCCAGCAGCCAAGATCCTTGGGGGACCTACGAGCAGTACTTC
CASSQDPWGTYEQYF
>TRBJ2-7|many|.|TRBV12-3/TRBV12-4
TGTGCCAGCAGTTTTAATCCCGAGCCATCCTACGAGCAGTACTTC
CASSFNPEPSYEQYF
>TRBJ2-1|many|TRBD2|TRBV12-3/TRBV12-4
TGTGCCAGCAGTTTAGCGGGAGGGCCGGATGAGCAGTTCTTC
CASSLAGGPDEQFF
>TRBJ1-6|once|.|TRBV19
TGTGCCAGTAGTGGCGTGAGCGGCAATTCACCCCTCCACTTT
CASSGVSGNSPLHF
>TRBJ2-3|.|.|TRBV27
TGTGCCAGCAGTCCGCAGTTGTATACGCAGTATTTT
CASSPQLYTQYF
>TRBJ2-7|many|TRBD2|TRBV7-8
TGTGCCAGCAGCTCTGGCGGTAGCGGGACTTACGAGCAGTACTTC
CASSSGGSGTYEQYF
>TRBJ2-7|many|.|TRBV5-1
TGCGCCAGCAGCCCACCCTCCGCCCCGGGGTACGAGCAGTACTTC
CASSPPSAPGYEQYF